Below, 19 T cell receptor beta chains from the same sample are listed, as sequenced in a study of OX40 agonist ivuxolimab in advanced cancers. TCRdb's table, derived via immunoSEQ multiplex PCR, lists solely in-frame clones and lacks some. The sample contains 25,000 to 35,000 clones, roughly nine tenths of which appear only once. Sequencing was performed on CD4+ or CD8+ T cells sorted from blood, taken in a trial of the OX40 agonist ivuxolimab. The receptors were sampled from an adult with an advanced solid tumor such as melanoma, head and neck, liver or kidney cancer.

V gene TRBV28 combines with J gene TRBJ2-1; D is uncertain. Trimming pared 3 bases from V and 0 bases from J, leaving 6 bases between. This CDR3 region has 14 residues. Germline V gene sequence: CDR1 MDHEN, CDR2 SYDVKM. This CDR3 reads CASSFTPSYNEQFF. The CDR3 coding sequence is TGTGCCAGCAGTTTCACTCCCTCCTACAATGAGCAGTTCTTC.

The J gene is TRBJ2-7, the V gene TRBV28, with 9 positions matching TRBD1. This CDR3 is built from 14 residues. CDR1 and CDR2 (germline): MDHEN, SYDVKM. Trimming took 5 bases from V and 6 from J; bases not matched to a gene: 8. The CDR3 DNA is TGTGCCAGCAGTCGCGGACAGGGGAGAGGCGAGCAGTACTTC. It yields the protein CASSRGQGRGEQYF.

This clone was picked up one time. This rearrangement joins TRBV27 to TRBJ1-6, with D unresolved. The CDR3 is 13 amino acids. V was cut by 5 bases and J by 9 bases, with 11 bases left in between. Germline CDR1 MNHEY, CDR2 SMNVEV (reference sequence). The CDR3 sequence is CASSLMGSSPLHF. CDR3 nucleotide sequence: TGTGCCAGCAGTCTCATGGGGTCTTCACCCCTCCACTTT.

This chain links TRBV7-9 with TRBJ1-1; D is undetermined. The V gene's germline CDR1 is SEHNR and CDR2 FQNEAQ (reference sequence). With 3 bases removed from V and 1 base from J, the gap between germline ends came to 3 bases. The CDR3 has 12 residues. CDR3 loop: CASSFGNTEAFF. As DNA, the CDR3 is TGTGCCAGCAGCTTCGGGAACACTGAAGCTTTCTTT.

The chain employs TRBV15 and TRBJ1-1; D is perhaps TRBD1 (6 bases). Germline assignment: CDR1 LNHNV and CDR2 YYDKDF (reference sequence). The CDR3 has 16 amino acids. V was pared by 9 bases and J by 5 bases, with 25 bases between. The DNA of the CDR3 is TGTGCCACGGTTGCGGGGGGCTTGCGGGGTGGGACTGAAGCTTTCTTT. It translates to CATVAGGLRGGTEAFF.

This clone showed up just a few times. Sequence at one end of the junction differs from germline and may be a read error. The genes are TRBV7-9 and TRBJ1-2; D not resolved. CDR3 length equals 13 residues. The germline CDR1 and CDR2 sequences are SEHNR and FQNEAQ (reference sequence). CDR3 coding DNA: TGTGCCAGCAGCCTAGCCGACGGTTATGGCTACACCTTC. Protein sequence: CASSLADGYGYTF. Based on the CDR3 plus reference TRBV7-9 and TRBJ1-2, the full variable domain is DTGVSQNPRHKITKRGQNVTFRCDPISEHNRLYWYRQTLGQGPEFLTYFQNEAQLEKSRLLSDRFSAERPKGSFSTLEIQRTEQGDSAMYLCASSLADGYGYTFGSGTRLTVV.

The J gene is TRBJ1-1, the V gene TRBV10-3, with 8 bases lining up with TRBD1. With 5 bases clipped from V and 4 bases from J, the junction kept 12 bases outside the gene matches. This CDR3 is built from 16 residues. CDR1 and CDR2 (germline): ENHRY, SYGVKD. The DNA for the CDR3 is TGTGCCATCAGTAATACCAATCAGGGGGCCGGCACTGAAGCTTTCTTT. Protein: CAISNTNQGAGTEAFF.

V is TRBV27 and J is TRBJ2-3; a possible D gene is TRBD1 (6 bases). Germline V gene sequence: CDR1 MNHEY, CDR2 SMNVEV (reference sequence). This CDR3 contains 14 residues. Deletions cut 2 bases from V and 2 bases from J, with 8 bases between. CDR3 nucleotides: TGTGCCAGCAGTTTACTGGGGGCCACAGATACGCAGTATTTT. This sequence encodes CASSLLGATDTQYF.

The rearrangement links TRBV18 to TRBJ2-6; no clear D. V shed 2 bases and J shed 0 bases, with 5 bases lying between them. The V gene's germline CDR1 is KGHSH and CDR2 LQKENI. This CDR3 is 15 amino acids long. The CDR3 nucleotides read TGTGCCAGCTCACCATGGGGCTCTGGGGCCAACGTCCTGACTTTC. This encodes CASSPWGSGANVLTF. Full variable domain (rest looked up from reference TRBV18 and TRBJ2-6): NAGVMQNPRHLVRRRGQEARLRCSPMKGHSHVYWYRQLPEEGLKFMVYLQKENIIDESGMPKERFSAEFPKEGPSILRIQQVVRGDSAAYFCASSPWGSGANVLTFGAGSRLTVL.

The V and J genes are TRBV9 and TRBJ2-3; perhaps D is TRBD1 or TRBD2 (5 bases each). In germline, CDR1 is SGDLS, CDR2 YYNGEE. The CDR3 is 15 amino acids. Deletions cut 0 bases from V and 0 bases from J, with 8 bases between. Written as DNA, the CDR3 is TGTGCCAGCAGCGTAGAGGGACCCAGCACAGATACGCAGTATTTT. The encoded protein is CASSVEGPSTDTQYF.

This clone is categorized as medium-sized. The chain couples TRBV4-3 to TRBJ2-5; D is unclear. CDR3 length: 18 residues. Germline values: CDR1 LGHNA, CDR2 YSLEER. Trimming stripped 0 bases from V and 4 bases from J, with 21 bases between. CDR3 nucleotides: TGCGCCAGCAGCCAAGATCCTGTCCAAGGTAGAGTGGGAGAGACCCAGTACTTC. The encoded protein is CASSQDPVQGRVGETQYF.

V is TRBV29-1 and J is TRBJ2-7; 7 bases fit TRBD1. The V and J ends lost 1 base and 5 bases, in that order; junction bases with no gene match: 8. In germline, CDR1 is SQVTM, CDR2 ANQGSEA. This CDR3 spans 14 amino acids. CDR3 sequence: CSVEAPTGAHEQYF. The DNA of the CDR3 is TGCAGCGTTGAAGCTCCAACAGGGGCCCACGAGCAGTACTTC.

This sequence joins TRBV7-9 and TRBJ2-1; 11 nucleotides align to TRBD2. J was trimmed by 8 bases and V by 4 bases; bases with no gene match: 7. Germline values: CDR1 SEHNR, CDR2 FQNEAQ (reference sequence). This CDR3 contains 15 residues. The CDR3 loop reads CASSSRLAGTYEQFF. In nucleotides, the CDR3 is TGTGCCAGCAGCTCGAGACTAGCGGGAACCTATGAGCAGTTCTTC. Full variable domain (rest looked up from reference TRBV7-9 and TRBJ2-1): DTGVSQNPRHKITKRGQNVTFRCDPISEHNRLYWYRQTLGQGPEFLTYFQNEAQLEKSRLLSDRFSAERPKGSFSTLEIQRTEQGDSAMYLCASSSRLAGTYEQFFGPGTRLTVL.

The gene calls are TRBV9 and TRBJ2-7, with a weak D call TRBD2 (6 bases). This CDR3 has 16 residues. In germline, CDR1 is SGDLS, CDR2 YYNGEE. V was trimmed by 4 bases and J by 0 bases, leaving 17 bases between them. DNA for the CDR3: TGTGCCAGCAGCCCGAGCGGGCGGACCAGCTCCTACGAGCAGTACTTC. Translating it yields CASSPSGRTSSYEQYF.

The genes are TRBV19 and TRBJ1-1, with D perhaps TRBD1 (6 bases). Trimming stripped 2 bases from V and 1 base from J, with 14 bases between. CDR1 and CDR2 (germline): LNHDA, SQIVND (reference sequence). This CDR3 contains 16 residues. CDR3 amino acids: CASSINSVRGNTEAFF. CDR3 sequence (DNA): TGTGCCAGTAGTATAAATTCGGTCAGGGGGAACACTGAAGCTTTCTTT.

As concerns this clone: A junction end diverges from the germline sequence, so it may reflect a read error. This chain links TRBV7-7 with TRBJ2-2, with D possibly TRBD2 on 7 matching bases. The CDR3 has 15 amino acids. The germline gives CDR1 SSHAT, CDR2 FNYEAQ (reference sequence). CDR3 coding DNA: TGTGCTAGCAGCCCCTCGGGGGGCCGGACCGGGGAGCTGTTTTTT. Amino acid sequence: CASSPSGGRTGELFF.

V is TRBV6-6 and J is TRBJ2-7, with D tentatively TRBD2 (6 bases). This CDR3 region has 15 residues. Trimming took 5 bases from V and 5 from J, leaving 19 bases between them. In germline, CDR1 is MNHNY, CDR2 SVGAGI (reference sequence). DNA for the CDR3: TGTGCCAGCAGTATCCTCGGGGGAAAGATACACGAGCAGTACTTC. As protein: CASSILGGKIHEQYF.

The chain has TRBV7-9 and TRBJ1-5; TRBD1 is a possible D gene (5 bases). The CDR3 is 13 amino acids. V lost 6 bases and J lost 11, with 17 bases in between. Germline values: CDR1 SEHNR, CDR2 FQNEAQ (reference sequence). The DNA for the CDR3 is TGTGCCAGCAGTCCATCGTGGGAAGGGGCCCAGCATTTT. This encodes CASSPSWEGAQHF.

The rearrangement links TRBV28 to TRBJ1-1; D not resolved. CDR3 size: 12 residues. Per the germline V gene, CDR1 is MDHEN and CDR2 is SYDVKM. The V end lost 2 bases, the J end lost 5 bases, and 6 bases lay between the germline ends. Written as DNA, the CDR3 is TGTGCCAGCAGTTTAGACTCAACTGAAGCTTTCTTT. Amino acids: CASSLDSTEAFF.